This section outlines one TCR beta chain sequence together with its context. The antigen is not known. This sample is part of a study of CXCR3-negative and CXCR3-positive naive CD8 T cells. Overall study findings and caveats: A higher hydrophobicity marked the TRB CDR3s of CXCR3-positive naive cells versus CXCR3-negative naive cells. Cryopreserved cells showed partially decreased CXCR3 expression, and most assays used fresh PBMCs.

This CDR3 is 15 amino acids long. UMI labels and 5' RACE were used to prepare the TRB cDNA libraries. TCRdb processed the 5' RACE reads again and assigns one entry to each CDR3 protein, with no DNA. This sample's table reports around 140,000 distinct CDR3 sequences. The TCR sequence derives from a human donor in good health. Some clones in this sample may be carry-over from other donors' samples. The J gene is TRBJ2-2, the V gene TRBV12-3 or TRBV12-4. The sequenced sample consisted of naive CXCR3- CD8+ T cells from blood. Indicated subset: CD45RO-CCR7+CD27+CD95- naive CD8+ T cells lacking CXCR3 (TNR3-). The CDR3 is CASSLDLSRYGELFF.